Listed below are T cell receptor beta chains from one sample, sequenced in a study of cytomegalovirus exposure and HLA in healthy donors. Sequencing was performed with immunoSEQ multiplex PCR; in TCRdb, only in-frame clones are kept and a portion is missing. The sample yields 140,000 to 150,000 clones, 80% seen once. The sample comprised PBMCs. All receptors derive from a man between 40 and 49 years old in good health and CMV-seronegative. The CDR3 runs from the conserved cysteine through the conserved F or W. Each record gives: V gene, J gene, D gene, CDR3 protein, CDR3 DNA. D genes are given only for firm matches.

V gene: TRBV9; J gene: TRBJ2-4; D gene: TRBD2; CDR3 protein: CASSVGASGGSENIQYF; CDR3 DNA: TGTGCCAGCAGCGTAGGGGCTAGCGGGGGGAGCGAAAACATTCAGTACTTC
V gene: TRBV7-2; J gene: TRBJ2-1; D gene: .; CDR3 protein: CASSPPSMSENEQFF; CDR3 DNA: TGTGCCAGCAGCCCTCCGAGTATGAGTGAGAATGAGCAGTTCTTC
V gene: TRBV19; J gene: TRBJ1-2; D gene: .; CDR3 protein: CASSQRQSNYGYTF; CDR3 DNA: TGTGCCAGTAGCCAAAGACAGAGTAACTATGGCTACACCTTC
V gene: TRBV9; J gene: TRBJ1-6; D gene: .; CDR3 protein: CASSPQGQYSPLHF; CDR3 DNA: TGTGCCAGCAGCCCCCAAGGACAGTATTCACCCCTCCACTTT
V gene: TRBV9; J gene: TRBJ2-7; D gene: TRBD2; CDR3 protein: CASSVAPSGGSYEQYF; CDR3 DNA: TGTGCCAGCAGCGTAGCTCCCAGCGGGGGTTCCTACGAGCAGTACTTC
V gene: TRBV10-3; J gene: TRBJ2-5; D gene: TRBD1; CDR3 protein: CAISASGGRETQYF; CDR3 DNA: TGTGCCATCAGTGCGTCAGGGGGCCGAGAGACCCAGTACTTC
V gene: TRBV18; J gene: TRBJ1-4; D gene: TRBD1; CDR3 protein: CASSRQGEEKLFF; CDR3 DNA: TGTGCCAGCTCTCGACAGGGCGAAGAAAAACTGTTTTTT
V gene: TRBV30; J gene: TRBJ2-7; D gene: .; CDR3 protein: CAWSPPGVPYEQYF; CDR3 DNA: TGTGCCTGGAGCCCCCCGGGGGTTCCCTACGAGCAGTACTTC
V gene: TRBV9; J gene: TRBJ1-1; D gene: .; CDR3 protein: CATQGLLNTEAFF; CDR3 DNA: TGTGCCACCCAGGGACTTTTGAACACTGAAGCTTTCTTT
V gene: TRBV7-2; J gene: TRBJ1-1; D gene: .; CDR3 protein: CASSLAGKGQTEAFF; CDR3 DNA: TGTGCCAGCAGCTTAGCTGGGAAGGGGCAGACTGAAGCTTTCTTT
V gene: TRBV9; J gene: TRBJ1-1; D gene: .; CDR3 protein: CASSGGRVTEAFF; CDR3 DNA: TGTGCCAGCAGCGGAGGGAGGGTCACTGAAGCTTTCTTT